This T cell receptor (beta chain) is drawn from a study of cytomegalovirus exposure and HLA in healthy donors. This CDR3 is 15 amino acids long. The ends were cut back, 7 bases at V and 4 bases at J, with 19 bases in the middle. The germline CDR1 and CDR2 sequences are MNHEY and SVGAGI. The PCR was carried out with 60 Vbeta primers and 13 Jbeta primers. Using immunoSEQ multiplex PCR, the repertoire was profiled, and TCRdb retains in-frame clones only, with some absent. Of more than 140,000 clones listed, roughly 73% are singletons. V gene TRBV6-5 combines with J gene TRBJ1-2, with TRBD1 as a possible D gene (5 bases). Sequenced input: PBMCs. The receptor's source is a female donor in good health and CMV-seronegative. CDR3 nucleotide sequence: TGTGCCAGCACCATGCGACCCCAGGGCCTCTATGGCTACACCTTC. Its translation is CASTMRPQGLYGYTF.